This T cell receptor beta chain was sequenced in a study of blood T cells in healthy people across ages. A J-beta primer mix and a sample-barcoded 5' primer were used in a second PCR of about 7 to 11 cycles. From the 5' RACE reads, TCRdb called clonotypes with MiXCR, one entry per CDR3 protein. In the table there are almost 800,000 distinct CDR3 sequences, roughly 60% of which are singletons. Findings and limits, study-wide: The percentage of naive T cells correlated strongly with TCR beta diversity.

This clonotype appeared a few times. Its antigen is currently unknown. Healthy individuals of Caucasian origin from Russia, aged roughly 6 to 95, served as donors. Germline values: CDR1 LGHNA, CDR2 YSLEER. V dropped 0 bases and J dropped 3; count of bases not matched to a gene: 6. The CDR3 is 16 amino acids. The source material was blood. This TCR derives from a man under 40 in good health. The genes are TRBV4-3 and TRBJ2-7, with TRBD2 matching 9 bases. CDR3 bases: TGCGCCAGCAGCCAAGACGTGGTAGCGGGAGTCTACGAGCAGTACTTC. Protein: CASSQDVVAGVYEQYF.